The 31 T cell receptor beta chains presented below share a single source sample, sequenced in a study of T cell changes during pregnancy in multiple sclerosis. TCRdb keeps only in-frame clones here, not all; method: immunoSEQ multiplex PCR. The sample has 50,000 or so clones; around nine tenths are singletons. Here the sequenced sample was CD4+ T cells from peripheral blood mononuclear cells, taken in the second trimester of pregnancy. The receptors come from a female donor with multiple sclerosis, enrolled in a pregnancy study.

A single count supports this clone. The V call is TRBV30, the J call TRBJ2-2, with no clear D. The assigned J gene may be wrong: the sequence end matches TRBJ1-3 better. CDR1 is GTSNPN and CDR2 is SVGIG in the germline V gene (reference sequence). The CDR3 consists of 12 residues. This CDR3 is CAWSVEGNTIYF. Written as DNA, the CDR3 is TGTGCCTGGAGTGTAGAGGGAAACACCATATATTTT.

The chain joins TRBV5-4 to TRBJ1-2; D gene ambiguous. CDR1 is SGHNT and CDR2 is YYREEE in the germline V gene (reference sequence). Trimming pared 4 bases from V and 4 bases from J, leaving 17 bases between. This CDR3 comprises 15 residues. DNA of the CDR3: TGTGCCAGCAGCCAAGAGAAGCGGACGATCTATGGCTACACCTTC. It codes for CASSQEKRTIYGYTF.

J is TRBJ2-7 and V is TRBV11-2; 13 bases align to TRBD2. Germline CDR1 reads SGHAT; CDR2 reads FQNNGV. V lost 4 bases, J lost 6 bases, and 9 bases stayed unmatched. The CDR3 runs 16 residues. The CDR3 nucleotides read TGTGCCAGCAGCTACAAAACCGGGACTAGCGGGATCGAGCAGTACTTC. It specifies CASSYKTGTSGIEQYF. Filled out from reference TRBV11-2 and TRBJ2-7, the complete variable domain reads EAGVAQSPRYKIIEKRQSVAFWCNPISGHATLYWYQQILGQGPKLLIQFQNNGVVDDSQLPKDRFSAERLKGVDSTLKIQPAKLEDSAVYLCASSYKTGTSGIEQYFGPGTRLTVT.

The V call is TRBV29-1, the J call TRBJ1-2; TRBD1 agrees at 12 bases. The junction had 6 bases not matched to a gene; V was cut back by 6 bases and J by 4 bases. The CDR3 is made up of 14 amino acids. CDR1 and CDR2 from the germline V gene are SQVTM and ANQGSEA. The CDR3, as DNA: TGCAGCGTCGGGACAGGGGGCGTGGGCTATGGCTACACCTTC. Amino acids: CSVGTGGVGYGYTF.

The chain has TRBV7-9 and TRBJ1-5, with D possibly being TRBD1 (5 bases). Germline-derived CDR1 and CDR2 are SEHNR and FQNEAQ (reference sequence). Trimming took 1 base from V and 6 from J, leaving 10 bases between them. CDR3 size: 14 residues. Here the CDR3 DNA reads TGTGCCAGCAGCTTAGAGACAGTGAGTCAGCCCCAGCATTTT. The encoded protein is CASSLETVSQPQHF. Looking up the rest from reference TRBV7-9 and TRBJ1-5 gives the full variable domain: DTGVSQNPRHKITKRGQNVTFRCDPISEHNRLYWYRQTLGQGPEFLTYFQNEAQLEKSRLLSDRFSAERPKGSFSTLEIQRTEQGDSAMYLCASSLETVSQPQHFGDGTRLSIL.

This clone was observed a single time. The rearrangement links TRBV6-5 to TRBJ1-3, with D perhaps TRBD1 (5 bases). V lost 0 bases and J 4 bases, leaving 10 bases between the germline ends. The CDR3 runs 15 residues. The germline CDR1 and CDR2 sequences are MNHEY and SVGAGI. The chain's CDR3 is CASSYSGPGGNTIYF. CDR3 nucleotide sequence: TGTGCCAGCAGTTACTCGGGGCCGGGCGGAAACACCATATATTTT.

The rearrangement links TRBV27 to TRBJ1-6; a possible D gene is TRBD1 (5 bases). Germline CDR1 is MNHEY and CDR2 is SMNVEV (reference sequence). V was shortened by 7 bases and J by 7 bases, with 14 bases between the two germline ends. The CDR3 totals 14 residues. This CDR3 is CASTEGLRNSPLHF. The CDR3, as DNA: TGTGCCAGCACGGAGGGGCTTAGGAATTCACCCCTCCACTTT.

This chain links TRBV7-9 with TRBJ2-6; D is possibly TRBD2 (6 bases). CDR3 length equals 18 residues. V dropped 11 bases and J dropped 0 bases, with 23 bases sitting between them. Germline V lookup: CDR1 SEHNR, CDR2 FQNEAQ (reference sequence). This chain's CDR3 is CAPSSPGRENSGANVLTF. The CDR3 DNA reads TGTGCCCCCTCCTCACCGGGACGGGAGAACTCTGGGGCCAACGTCCTGACTTTC.

The chain combines TRBV21-1 with TRBJ1-4. TRBV21-1 is noted as a pseudogene. This CDR3 has 18 residues. CDR3 loop: CATQRKRTENSEGEKLFF. CDR3 nucleotide sequence: TGTGCCACCCAACGTAAACGGACGGAAAACTCCGAGGGTGAAAAACTGTTTTTT.

The chain recombines TRBV28 with TRBJ1-2, with 7 bases lining up with TRBD1. The junction had 8 bases not matched to a gene; V was cut back by 5 bases and J by 2 bases. Per germline, CDR1 MDHEN and CDR2 SYDVKM. CDR3 length: 15 amino acids. CDR3 bases: TGTGCCAGCAGTAGGAACAGGGGACTCAACTATGGCTACACCTTC. Its translation is CASSRNRGLNYGYTF.

J is TRBJ2-5 and V is TRBV7-9; maybe TRBD1 (6 bases). CDR1 SEHNR and CDR2 FQNEAQ come from the germline V gene (reference sequence). V lost 5 bases and J lost 5, with 24 bases in between. This CDR3 comprises 17 residues. CDR3 loop: CASSPGTDSAMGETQYF. CDR3 in DNA: TGTGCCAGCAGCCCGGGGACGGACAGCGCTATGGGGGAGACCCAGTACTTC.

This chain links TRBV6-5 with TRBJ1-1, with D uncertain. Germline lookup yields CDR1 MNHEY and CDR2 SVGAGI. The CDR3 length is 15 residues. The germline V and J ends were trimmed by 3 bases and 1 base, with 12 bases remaining between them. In DNA form, the CDR3 reads TGTGCCAGCAGTTATTGGGCAGGCCCGAACACTGAAGCTTTCTTT. This translates into CASSYWAGPNTEAFF.

V usage is TRBV5-3 and J usage is TRBJ2-2; 7 bases align to TRBD1. TRBV5-3 is marked as an open reading frame, function uncertain. The CDR3 covers 16 residues. The V and J ends lost 4 bases and 1 base, in that order; junction bases with no gene match: 7. The CDR3 reads CARSTQTGKNTGELFF. As DNA, the CDR3 is TGTGCCAGAAGCACCCAGACAGGGAAGAACACCGGGGAGCTGTTTTTT.

This clone was recorded once. The chain joins TRBV10-2 to TRBJ2-5; 8 bases agree with TRBD2. Unmatched junction bases numbered 14, after V lost 3 bases and J lost 5 bases. Looked up from germline, CDR1 is WSHSY and CDR2 is SAAADI. CDR3 length: 17 residues. The CDR3 protein is CASSDPLVGGAPETQYF. The CDR3 DNA is TGCGCCAGCAGTGACCCCTTGGTCGGGGGGGCCCCCGAGACCCAGTACTTC.

The chain uses TRBV30 and TRBJ1-1, with TRBD1 matching over 7 bases. The CDR3 length is 15 residues. In germline, CDR1 is GTSNPN, CDR2 SVGIG (reference sequence). Trimming took 2 bases from V and 5 from J; bases not matched to a gene: 11. CDR3 sequence (DNA): TGTGCCTGGAGTCTGAACAGGGGAGTGAGGACTGAAGCTTTCTTT. This codes for CAWSLNRGVRTEAFF.

V is TRBV10-1 and J is TRBJ2-7, with 9 nucleotides matching TRBD1. Germline CDR1 WNHNN, CDR2 SYGVQD (reference sequence). This CDR3 region has 17 residues. V lost 6 bases, J lost 2 bases, and 14 bases stayed unmatched. CDR3 sequence: CASSETLTTGGPYEQYF. CDR3 nucleotides: TGCGCCAGCAGCGAAACTCTGACGACAGGGGGGCCCTACGAGCAGTACTTC.

The chain combines TRBV27 with TRBJ2-3; 9 nucleotides match TRBD2. Germline V CDR1 and CDR2: MNHEY, SMNVEV (reference sequence). This CDR3 is built from 15 residues. V lost 6 bases, J lost 8 bases, and 12 bases stayed unmatched. CDR3 DNA: TGTGCCAGCAGCCCTAGCGGGGACCTCAGGGGTACGCAGTATTTT. Protein: CASSPSGDLRGTQYF.

The rearrangement joins TRBV6-1 to TRBJ2-7; unclear D gene. The CDR3 loop spans 10 amino acids. V lost 7 bases and J lost 3, with 4 bases in between. The V gene's germline CDR1 is MNHNS and CDR2 SASEGT. The CDR3, as DNA: TGTGCCAGCAACATCTACGAGCAGTACTTC. Translating it yields CASNIYEQYF.

The chain is built from TRBV4-1 and TRBJ2-3; no reliable D call. The CDR3 runs to 13 residues. Germline V gene data show CDR1 as MGHRA and CDR2 as YSYEKL. Trimming removed 5 bases from V and 1 base from J, with 7 bases in between. CDR3: CASSVTGTDTQYF. In DNA form, the CDR3 reads TGCGCCAGCAGCGTCACAGGCACAGATACGCAGTATTTT.

This rearrangement joins TRBV7-2 to TRBJ2-3; 10 positions agree with TRBD2. Germline CDR1 SGHTA, CDR2 FQGNSA. The CDR3 is 16 residues long. The junction had 10 bases not matched to a gene; V was cut back by 7 bases and J by 3 bases. The CDR3 sequence is CASTLLGTSVTDTQYF. The CDR3 nucleotides are TGTGCCAGCACCCTGCTCGGGACTAGCGTGACAGATACGCAGTATTTT.

The V call is TRBV9, the J call TRBJ1-1, with a possible D match to TRBD1 (5 bases). The CDR3 has 14 residues. Germline loops: CDR1 SGDLS, CDR2 YYNGEE. V dropped 5 bases and J dropped 6 bases, with 17 bases sitting between them. For the CDR3, the DNA is TGTGCCAGCAGTTCCCAGAAACCGGGGGCTGAAGCTTTCTTT. Protein product: CASSSQKPGAEAFF.

The rearrangement joins TRBV6-5 to TRBJ1-6; 8 nucleotides agree with TRBD1. Germline V gives CDR1 MNHEY, CDR2 SVGAGI. Unmatched junction bases numbered 3, after V lost 2 bases and J lost 15 bases. The CDR3 covers 12 residues. CDR3 amino acids: CASSYGGTGLHF. The CDR3 DNA follows: TGTGCCAGCAGTTACGGGGGGACAGGCCTCCACTTT.

The gene calls are TRBV7-6 and TRBJ2-7; tentatively, D is TRBD1 (6 bases). Germline CDR1 reads SGHVS; CDR2 reads FNYEAQ. The CDR3 sequence is 15 residues long. Between the trimmed V and J ends, which lost 5 bases and 4 bases, there was a span of 18 bases. The DNA for the CDR3 is TGTGCCAGCAGCCCCACCTACAGGGACATATACGAGCAGTACTTC. Its translation: CASSPTYRDIYEQYF.

The chain carries TRBV30 and TRBJ1-1; 8 bases are shared with TRBD1. V was clipped by 4 bases and J by 4 bases; unmatched bases: 8. The CDR3 has 14 residues. Germline loops: CDR1 GTSNPN, CDR2 SVGIG (reference sequence). The CDR3 DNA follows: TGTGCCTGGAAGGGGCAGGGGGCGATCACTGAAGCTTTCTTT. Residues: CAWKGQGAITEAFF.

This rearrangement joins TRBV19 to TRBJ1-5; a weak D match, TRBD1 (5 bases). Germline lookup yields CDR1 LNHDA and CDR2 SQIVND (reference sequence). This CDR3 region has 15 residues. Trimming stripped 3 bases from V and 0 bases from J, with 9 bases between. The CDR3 region is CASSMGQDSNQPQHF. The DNA of the CDR3 is TGTGCCAGTAGTATGGGGCAGGATAGCAATCAGCCCCAGCATTTT.

This chain uses TRBV19 with TRBJ2-3, with 7 bases lining up with TRBD2. Germline CDR1 is LNHDA and CDR2 is SQIVND (reference sequence). V shed 1 base and J 5 bases; nucleotides not matched to a gene: 6. The CDR3 covers 15 residues. The CDR3 region has the DNA TGTGCCAGTAGTATAGTCCAGCGGGGTGGAGATACGCAGTATTTT. Its protein product is CASSIVQRGGDTQYF.

J is TRBJ2-5 and V is TRBV5-6, with D uncertain. CDR1 and CDR2 (germline): SGHDT, YYEEEE. V shed 0 bases and J shed 5 bases, with 14 bases lying between them. The CDR3 extends over 15 amino acids. CDR3 sequence: CASSLVQARRETQYF. The CDR3, as DNA: TGTGCCAGCAGCTTGGTTCAGGCCCGGCGCGAGACCCAGTACTTC. Drawing the rest from reference TRBV5-6 and TRBJ2-5, the complete variable domain is DAGVTQSPTHLIKTRGQQVTLRCSPKSGHDTVSWYQQALGQGPQFIFQYYEEEERQRGNFPDRFSGHQFPNYSSELNVNALLLGDSALYLCASSLVQARRETQYFGPGTRLLVL.

This rearrangement joins TRBV9 to TRBJ2-6, with D possibly matching TRBD2 (6 bases). The CDR3 runs to 17 residues. The germline V and J ends were trimmed by 1 base and 0 bases, with 11 bases remaining between them. Germline loops: CDR1 SGDLS, CDR2 YYNGEE. In DNA form, the CDR3 reads TGTGCCAGCAGCGTAAGGAGGGATCACTCTGGGGCCAACGTCCTGACTTTC. Its protein product is CASSVRRDHSGANVLTF.

The genes are TRBV18 and TRBJ2-3; no clear D. This CDR3 spans 13 amino acids. CDR1 and CDR2 from the germline V gene are KGHSH and LQKENI. V shed 1 base and J shed 4 bases, with 6 bases lying between them. CDR3 residues: CASSPRSADTQYF. The DNA of the CDR3 is TGTGCCAGCTCACCACGCTCGGCAGATACGCAGTATTTT.

CDR3 DNA: TGTGCCTGGAGCTTAGACAGGCTGATCAGTTCAAAGCAGTTCTTC. Protein: CAWSLDRLISSKQFF. The chain combines TRBV30 with TRBJ2-1; possible D gene TRBD1, 6 bases. The CDR3 runs to 15 residues. Germline V CDR1 and CDR2: GTSNPN, SVGIG (reference sequence). Trimming removed 3 bases at V and 11 bases at J, with 23 bases between.

V and J are TRBV9 and TRBJ1-1; 9 nucleotides line up with TRBD1. The germline gives CDR1 SGDLS, CDR2 YYNGEE. J gave up 1 base and V 4 bases, and 5 bases lay outside the gene matches. This CDR3 contains 15 residues. The CDR3 spells CASSPGTGRNTEAFF. CDR3 in DNA: TGTGCCAGCAGCCCCGGGACAGGGCGGAACACTGAAGCTTTCTTT.